A single sample is the source of the 15 T cell receptor beta chains below, sequenced in a study of blood T cell repertoires in COVID-19 (dated by TCRdb to about 2020). The library came from the immunoSEQ multiplex PCR assay. TCRdb provides this immuneACCESS table in a form limited to in-frame rearrangements. Some clones are lacking; in checked studies, under half of them reflect an unresolved V gene, and why the rest are absent is not known. The sample data list roughly 97,000 clones, and 87% of these were observed just once. The top ten clonotypes cover around 14% of the sample. Sequencing input: peripheral blood. Receptors originate from a man in his fifties or sixties with acute or convalescent COVID-19.

The chain uses TRBV11-3 and TRBJ2-3, with no clear D. Trimming took 1 base from V and 4 from J, leaving 6 bases between them. The germline V gene encodes CDR1 SGHNT and CDR2 YENEEA. CDR3 length: 13 amino acids. CDR3 DNA sequence: TGTGCCAGCAGCTTAGGTGGCCCAGATACGCAGTATTTT. It encodes CASSLGGPDTQYF.

This chain joins TRBV18 and TRBJ1-4; TRBD1 is a possible D gene (5 bases). The CDR3 covers 16 residues. Looked up from germline, CDR1 is KGHSH and CDR2 is LQKENI. V lost 3 bases, J lost 0 bases, and 11 bases lay in between. CDR3 nucleotides: TGTGCCAGCTCACCGGGACTGTCTGCAACTAATGAAAAACTGTTTTTT. It codes for CASSPGLSATNEKLFF.

This sequence joins TRBV29-1 and TRBJ1-5, with D possibly TRBD1 on 6 matching bases. Germline lookup yields CDR1 SQVTM and CDR2 ANQGSEA. Trimming pared 4 bases from V and 3 bases from J, leaving 10 bases between. CDR3 length: 13 amino acids. The CDR3 region has the DNA TGCAGCGTTGTGGGGGCGATCAATCAGCCCCAGCATTTT. This translates into CSVVGAINQPQHF.

Here the CDR3 reads CASSSRTVSVYEQYF. The CDR3 DNA sequence: TGTGCCAGCAGTTCCCGGACAGTGTCAGTCTACGAGCAGTACTTC. The chain is built from TRBV28 and TRBJ2-7; D perhaps matches TRBD1 (6 bases). CDR3 length: 15 residues. In germline, CDR1 is MDHEN, CDR2 SYDVKM. The ends were cut back, 4 bases at V and 3 bases at J, with 16 bases in the middle.

The chain employs TRBV7-9 and TRBJ1-2; 7 bases are shared with TRBD1. The CDR3 is 13 amino acids. V lost 4 bases, J lost 8 bases, and 7 bases stayed unmatched. Germline loops: CDR1 SEHNR, CDR2 FQNEAQ (reference sequence). CDR3 in DNA: TGTGCCAGCAGCTCCCGACAGGGAGAGGGCTACACCTTC. Its translation: CASSSRQGEGYTF.

CDR3 nucleotides: TGTGCCAGCAGCTTAGCCCAGGGGCTCTACGAGCAGTACTTC. Translation: CASSLAQGLYEQYF. The V gene is TRBV11-2, the J gene TRBJ2-7, with D perhaps TRBD1 (6 bases). The CDR3 covers 14 residues. CDR1 is SGHAT, CDR2 FQNNGV, per germline. With 1 base removed from V and 3 bases from J, the gap between germline ends came to 10 bases.

The chain joins TRBV4-1 to TRBJ2-7, with 9 bases lining up with TRBD2. CDR1 and CDR2 from the germline V gene are MGHRA and YSYEKL. The CDR3 contains 18 residues. Unmatched junction bases numbered 11, after V lost 1 base and J lost 1 base. CDR3 in DNA: TGCGCCAGCAGCCAAGGACCAGCGGGAGGAAGTGAATCCTACGAGCAGTACTTC. Its translation is CASSQGPAGGSESYEQYF.

V usage is TRBV2 and J usage is TRBJ2-1; D not resolved. V was trimmed by 7 bases and J by 9 bases, leaving 10 bases between them. Germline values: CDR1 SNHLY, CDR2 FYNNEI. The CDR3 is 11 amino acids. In DNA, the CDR3 is TGTGCCAGCAAACTCGCAGGTGAGCAGTTCTTC. Translation gives CASKLAGEQFF. The whole variable domain, filled in from reference TRBV2 and TRBJ2-1, reads EPEVTQTPSHQVTQMGQEVILRCVPISNHLYFYWYRQILGQKVEFLVSFYNNEISEKSEIFDDQFSVERPDGSNFTLKIRSTKLEDSAMYFCASKLAGEQFFGPGTRLTVL.

This chain joins TRBV5-6 and TRBJ2-6; TRBD2 matches at 12 bases. Per germline, CDR1 SGHDT and CDR2 YYEEEE. Trimming removed 4 bases from V and 3 bases from J; junction bases left unmatched: 8. The CDR3 is made up of 18 amino acids. CDR3 coding DNA: TGTGCCAGCAGCCCGCTAGCGGGAGGGGTACATGGGGCCAACGTCCTGACTTTC. Translated: CASSPLAGGVHGANVLTF.

The chain is built from TRBV28 and TRBJ1-5; no clear D. V was cut by 5 bases and J by 4 bases, with 15 bases left in between. The germline V gene encodes CDR1 MDHEN and CDR2 SYDVKM. The CDR3 has 15 amino acids. In DNA, the CDR3 is TGTGCCAGCAGTCCCAGACTCCGGTATAATCAGCCCCAGCATTTT. It translates to CASSPRLRYNQPQHF.

V usage is TRBV4-1 and J usage is TRBJ2-5; 15 bases are a match to TRBD2. The CDR3 has 19 amino acids. V shed 4 bases and J 2 bases; nucleotides not matched to a gene: 11. The V gene's germline CDR1 is MGHRA and CDR2 YSYEKL. CDR3 DNA: TGCGCCAGCAGCCCACAAGGACTAGCGGGAGGGCCATATCAAGAGACCCAGTACTTC. It is translated as CASSPQGLAGGPYQETQYF.

This sequence joins TRBV3-1 (or the pseudogene TRBV3-2) and TRBJ1-4, with 7 nucleotides matching TRBD1. Germline assignment: CDR1 LGHDT and CDR2 YNNKEL (reference sequence). CDR3 length: 15 residues. Trimming cost V 0 bases and J 9 bases; bases outside gene matches: 7. CDR3 region: CASSQDVGGQKKLFF. The CDR3, as DNA: TGTGCCAGCAGCCAAGATGTAGGGGGACAGAAAAAACTGTTTTTT.

J is TRBJ2-3 and V is TRBV18, with TRBD2 identical over 7 bases. The CDR3 is 16 residues long. Trimming took 0 bases from V and 7 from J; bases not matched to a gene: 10. Per germline, CDR1 KGHSH and CDR2 LQKENI. CDR3 sequence (DNA): TGTGCCAGCTCACCACCGACCGGCGGGAGAGGTAATACGCAGTATTTT. Translation: CASSPPTGGRGNTQYF.

This sequence joins TRBV9 and TRBJ2-7, with 13 bases fitting TRBD2. The germline V gene encodes CDR1 SGDLS and CDR2 YYNGEE. CDR3 length: 15 residues. The J segment lost 4 bases and the V segment lost 4 bases, leaving 5 bases of the junction unmatched. CDR3 nucleotides: TGTGCCAGCAGCCCGGGACTAGCGGGACTTTACGAGCAGTACTTC. Residues: CASSPGLAGLYEQYF.

The chain uses TRBV11-2 and TRBJ1-2; D might be TRBD1 (6 bases). Between the trimmed V and J ends, which lost 5 bases and 0 bases, there was a span of 16 bases. Germline assignment: CDR1 SGHAT and CDR2 FQNNGV. The CDR3 has 16 amino acids. CDR3 coding DNA: TGTGCCAGCAGCCTCATGCTCAGGGGTGCTAACTATGGCTACACCTTC. Encoded protein: CASSLMLRGANYGYTF.